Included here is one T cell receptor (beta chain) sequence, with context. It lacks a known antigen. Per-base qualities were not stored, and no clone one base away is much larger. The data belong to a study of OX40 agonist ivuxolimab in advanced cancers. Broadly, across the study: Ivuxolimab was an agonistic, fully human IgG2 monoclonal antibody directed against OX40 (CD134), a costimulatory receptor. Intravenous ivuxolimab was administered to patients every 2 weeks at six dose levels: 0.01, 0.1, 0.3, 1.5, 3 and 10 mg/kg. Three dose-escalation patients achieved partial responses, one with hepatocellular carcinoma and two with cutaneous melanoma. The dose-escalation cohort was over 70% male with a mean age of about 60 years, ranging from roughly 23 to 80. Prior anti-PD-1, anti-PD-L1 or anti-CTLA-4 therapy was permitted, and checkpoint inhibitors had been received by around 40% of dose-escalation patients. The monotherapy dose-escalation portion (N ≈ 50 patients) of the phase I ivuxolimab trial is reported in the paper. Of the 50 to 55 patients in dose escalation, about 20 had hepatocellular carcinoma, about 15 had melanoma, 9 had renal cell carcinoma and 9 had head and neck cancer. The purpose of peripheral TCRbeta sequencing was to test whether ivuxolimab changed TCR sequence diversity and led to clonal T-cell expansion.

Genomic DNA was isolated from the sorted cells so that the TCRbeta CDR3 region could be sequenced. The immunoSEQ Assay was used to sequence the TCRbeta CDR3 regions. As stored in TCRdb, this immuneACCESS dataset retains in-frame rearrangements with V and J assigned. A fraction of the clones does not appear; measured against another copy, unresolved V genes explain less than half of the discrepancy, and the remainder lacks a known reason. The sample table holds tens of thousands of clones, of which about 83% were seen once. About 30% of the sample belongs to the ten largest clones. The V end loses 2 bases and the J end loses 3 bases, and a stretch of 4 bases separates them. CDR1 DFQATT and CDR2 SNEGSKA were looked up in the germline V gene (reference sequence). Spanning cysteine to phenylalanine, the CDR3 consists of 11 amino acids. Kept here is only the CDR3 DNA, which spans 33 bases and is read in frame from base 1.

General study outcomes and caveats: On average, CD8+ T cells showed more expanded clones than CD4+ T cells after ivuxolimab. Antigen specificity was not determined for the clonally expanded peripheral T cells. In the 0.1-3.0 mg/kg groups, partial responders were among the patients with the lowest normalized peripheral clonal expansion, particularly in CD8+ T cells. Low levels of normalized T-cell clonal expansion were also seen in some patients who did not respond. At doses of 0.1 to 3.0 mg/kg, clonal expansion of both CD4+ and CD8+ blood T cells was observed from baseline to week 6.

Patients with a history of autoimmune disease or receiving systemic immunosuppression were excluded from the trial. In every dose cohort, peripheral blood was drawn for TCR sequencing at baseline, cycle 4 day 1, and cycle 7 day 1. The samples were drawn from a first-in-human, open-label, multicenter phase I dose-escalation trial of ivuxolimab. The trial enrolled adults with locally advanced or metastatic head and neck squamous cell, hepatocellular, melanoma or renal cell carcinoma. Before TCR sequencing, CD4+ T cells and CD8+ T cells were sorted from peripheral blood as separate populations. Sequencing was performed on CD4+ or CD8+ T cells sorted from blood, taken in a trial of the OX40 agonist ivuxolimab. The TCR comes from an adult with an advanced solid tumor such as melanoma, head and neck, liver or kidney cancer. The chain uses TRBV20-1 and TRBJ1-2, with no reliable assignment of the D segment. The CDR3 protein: CSARTDYGYTF. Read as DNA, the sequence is TGCAGTGCTAGAACCGACTATGGCTACACCTTC.